The 18 T cell receptor beta chains listed next were all sequenced from one sample in a study of T cell repertoires in breast cancer. A second nested PCR with blocking oligonucleotides suppressed unpaired genes. TCRdb reprocessed the emulsion pairing reads with MiXCR, giving one entry per CDR3 protein. Of about 40,000 distinct CDR3 sequences in the sample, roughly 42% were seen once. Primers covering all TCR V genes were used in emulsion RT-PCR on CD8+ T cells. The sample taken for sequencing was CD8+ T cells. Source of these receptors: a pool of human donors with breast cancer or a healthy control (not recorded which).

This clonotype occurred once. This chain connects TRBV6-9 to TRBJ1-6, with D possibly TRBD1 on 5 matching bases. This CDR3 spans 16 amino acids. Trimming took 4 bases from V and 7 from J, leaving 17 bases between them. Germline values: CDR1 MNHGY, CDR2 SVAAGI. CDR3 sequence (DNA): TGTGCCAGCAGTTCAAGACAGACCGGGGGGAATTCACCCCTCCACTTT. Translated: CASSSRQTGGNSPLHF.

The chain recombines TRBV2 with TRBJ1-1; D remains ambiguous. This CDR3 region has 13 residues. Germline CDR1 SNHLY, CDR2 FYNNEI. The V and J ends lost 4 bases and 0 bases respectively, with 6 bases between them. The CDR3 nucleotides read TGTGCCAGCAGTGTTAGACTGAACACTGAAGCTTTCTTT. Translation: CASSVRLNTEAFF.

This chain joins TRBV7-2 and TRBJ1-6; no firm D call. Looked up from germline, CDR1 is SGHTA and CDR2 is FQGNSA. Trimming shortened V by 2 bases and J by 9 bases, and 5 bases separated the two germline ends. CDR3 length equals 12 residues. CDR3 residues: CASSLLGSPLHF. CDR3 DNA sequence: TGTGCCAGCAGCTTACTGGGTTCACCCCTCCACTTT.

The chain uses TRBV10-3 and TRBJ1-1; weak D call: TRBD1 (6 bases). The germline V gene has CDR1 ENHRY and CDR2 SYGVKD. Deletions cut 2 bases from V and 1 base from J, with 11 bases between. This CDR3 has 15 residues. CDR3: CAISEGGAGNTEAFF. CDR3 DNA sequence: TGTGCCATCAGTGAGGGGGGCGCGGGGAACACTGAAGCTTTCTTT.

This clonotype has more than one count but fewer than ten. The chain is built from TRBV11-1 and TRBJ2-7; D unresolved. Germline assignment: CDR1 SGHAT and CDR2 FQDESV (reference sequence). CDR3 length: 14 amino acids. Trimming pared 4 bases from V and 2 bases from J, leaving 12 bases between. The CDR3 sequence: CASSSIDRPYEQYF. CDR3 in DNA: TGTGCCAGCAGCTCTATAGACCGACCCTACGAGCAGTACTTC.

This clonotype turned up a few times. The chain recombines TRBV11-2 with TRBJ1-1, with no clear D. The CDR3 has 15 amino acids. Trimming stripped 3 bases from V and 0 bases from J, with 11 bases between. Per the germline V gene, CDR1 is SGHAT and CDR2 is FQNNGV. CDR3 protein: CASSFRSGLNTEAFF. CDR3 sequence (DNA): TGTGCCAGCAGCTTTCGGTCGGGCTTGAACACTGAAGCTTTCTTT. Variable domain in full (rest from reference TRBV11-2 and TRBJ1-1): EAGVAQSPRYKIIEKRQSVAFWCNPISGHATLYWYQQILGQGPKLLIQFQNNGVVDDSQLPKDRFSAERLKGVDSTLKIQPAKLEDSAVYLCASSFRSGLNTEAFFGQGTRLTVV.

This clonotype was recorded a few times. The chain links TRBV20-1 to TRBJ2-7, with 8 bases fitting TRBD1. Losses at the gene ends were 5 bases for V and 4 bases for J; bases not matched to a gene: 13. The CDR3 is 15 residues long. Per the germline V gene, CDR1 is DFQATT and CDR2 is SNEGSKA (reference sequence). The CDR3: CSAAPGQGSRYEQYF. The CDR3 DNA reads TGCAGTGCTGCGCCCGGACAGGGCTCTAGATACGAGCAGTACTTC.

Notes on this clonotype: At one boundary the junction diverges from the germline segment, which might be a read error. The chain employs TRBV7-6 and TRBJ2-5; 7 bases are a match to TRBD1. CDR3 length: 16 residues. Germline lookup yields CDR1 SGHVS and CDR2 FNYEAQ. The CDR3 nucleotides read TGTGCCAGCAGCTGGAACCTAGGGGGCTTCATGGAGACCCGGTACTTC. Encoded protein: CASSWNLGGFMETRYF. Full variable domain (outside the CDR3, taken from reference TRBV7-6 and TRBJ2-5): GAGVSQSPRYKVTKRGQDVALRCDPISGHVSLYWYRQALGQGPEFLTYFNYEAQQDKSGLPNDRFSAERPEGSISTLTIQRTEQRDSAMYRCASSWNLGGFMETRYFGPGTRLLVL.

The genes are TRBV12-3 or TRBV12-4 and TRBJ2-5; D is unclear. Trimming removed 1 base from V and 2 bases from J, with 8 bases in between. The CDR3 has 14 residues. The CDR3 DNA reads as TGTGCCAGCAGTTTAGGTACCGCTCAAGAGACCCAGTACTTC. Residues: CASSLGTAQETQYF.

The chain employs TRBV18 and TRBJ2-7; TRBD1 matches 8 bases. V gave up 1 base and J gave up 2 bases; unmatched junction bases: 4. The V gene's germline CDR1 is KGHSH and CDR2 LQKENI. The CDR3 is 15 residues long. DNA for the CDR3: TGTGCCAGCTCACCACGGGGACAGGATCCCTACGAGCAGTACTTC. This sequence encodes CASSPRGQDPYEQYF.

CDR3 sequence: CSARDRRREGTDTQYF. CDR3 coding DNA: TGCAGTGCTAGAGATAGGCGGCGGGAAGGCACAGATACGCAGTATTTT. The V and J genes are TRBV20-1 and TRBJ2-3, with D possibly being TRBD2 (6 bases). The CDR3 runs to 16 residues. The V gene's germline CDR1 is DFQATT and CDR2 SNEGSKA (reference sequence). Trimming left V 0 bases short and J 1 base short, with 14 bases between.

This clonotype was observed at least ten times. This chain uses TRBV6-1 with TRBJ2-5; D gene ambiguous. V was cut by 5 bases and J by 3 bases, with 4 bases left in between. The CDR3 is 11 residues long. Per germline, CDR1 MNHNS and CDR2 SASEGT. CDR3 bases: TGTGCCAGCAGTCTTGAAGAGACCCAGTACTTC. It translates to CASSLEETQYF.

Note on this clonotype: Germline is not matched at one junction end, which may reflect a read error. The chain links TRBV6-7 to TRBJ1-2; 9 bases fit TRBD1. TRBV6-7 falls under the ORF class, with uncertain function. This CDR3 comprises 19 residues. This CDR3 reads CAGSDDRIPQTGGDYGYTF. In DNA form, the CDR3 reads TGTGCCGGCAGTGACGATCGCATACCCCAGACAGGGGGGGACTATGGCTACACCTTC.

This clonotype came up a few times. The rearrangement links TRBV4-1 to TRBJ2-3, with 7 bases lining up with TRBD1. This CDR3 is built from 16 residues. V shed 4 bases and J 6 bases; nucleotides not matched to a gene: 13. The germline CDR1 and CDR2 sequences are MGHRA and YSYEKL. The DNA of the CDR3 is TGCGCCAGCAGCCGAACGGGACAGCCACCCGCCGATACGCAGTATTTT. This codes for CASSRTGQPPADTQYF.

This clonotype was picked up many times. The chain combines TRBV6-1 with TRBJ1-5; tentative D call: TRBD1 (5 bases). V was shortened by 1 base and J by 9 bases, with 10 bases between the two germline ends. Germline lookup yields CDR1 MNHNS and CDR2 SASEGT. The CDR3 covers 13 residues. CDR3 loop: CASSEEGEGPQHF. In DNA form, the CDR3 reads TGTGCCAGCAGTGAAGAAGGGGAGGGGCCCCAGCATTTT.

The V gene is TRBV7-3, the J gene TRBJ1-1; 7 bases fit TRBD1. Germline values: CDR1 SGHTA, CDR2 FQGTGA. This CDR3 is built from 17 residues. The junction had 9 bases not matched to a gene; V was cut back by 0 bases and J by 2 bases. This chain's CDR3 is CASSLTPRQGFNTEAFF. CDR3 nucleotide sequence: TGTGCCAGCAGCTTAACACCGAGACAGGGATTTAACACTGAAGCTTTCTTT.

The chain employs TRBV6-2 or TRBV6-3 and TRBJ1-1; weak D call: TRBD1 (5 bases). CDR3 length: 12 amino acids. Trimming took 5 bases from V and 8 from J, leaving 12 bases between them. CDR1 and CDR2 from the germline V gene are MNHEY and SVGEGT. The CDR3 sequence is CASSALGGEAFF. The DNA for the CDR3 is TGTGCCAGCAGTGCCCTCGGGGGGGAAGCTTTCTTT.

The chain carries TRBV7-2 and TRBJ2-3; D could derive from TRBD1 or TRBD2 (5 bases each). There are 15 residues in the CDR3. The germline V and J ends were trimmed by 1 base and 4 bases, with 12 bases remaining between them. CDR1 SGHTA and CDR2 FQGNSA come from the germline V gene. CDR3 region: CASSLEGAGSDTQYF. DNA of the CDR3: TGTGCCAGCAGCTTAGAAGGGGCGGGTTCAGATACGCAGTATTTT.